This TCR beta chain was sequenced for a study of spatial heterogeneity in lung cancer. MiXCR was run by TCRdb on the 5' RACE reads, yielding one entry per CDR3 protein. This table holds 7,000 or so distinct CDR3 sequences, 6.5% to 9% found once. About this clonotype itself: This beta chain lies outside the target of a library built for alpha chains; its clone size means little.

Time point given: sample taken at primary tumor resection. Whole RNA, isolated from tumor, nontumor lung or frozen PBMC, was sequenced without prior sorting. This sequence was found in a male donor with early-stage non-small cell lung cancer. The material sequenced was PBMCs, taken at surgery.

The chain's CDR3 is CASSFWVAGKQETQYF. CDR3 DNA sequence: TGTGCCAGCAGCTTCTGGGTAGCGGGGAAACAAGAGACCCAGTACTTC. The genes are TRBV7-2 and TRBJ2-5; 8 bases are a match to TRBD2. Trimming took 3 bases from V and 2 from J; bases not matched to a gene: 8. CDR1 is SGHTA, CDR2 FQGNSA, per germline. This CDR3 has 16 amino acids.